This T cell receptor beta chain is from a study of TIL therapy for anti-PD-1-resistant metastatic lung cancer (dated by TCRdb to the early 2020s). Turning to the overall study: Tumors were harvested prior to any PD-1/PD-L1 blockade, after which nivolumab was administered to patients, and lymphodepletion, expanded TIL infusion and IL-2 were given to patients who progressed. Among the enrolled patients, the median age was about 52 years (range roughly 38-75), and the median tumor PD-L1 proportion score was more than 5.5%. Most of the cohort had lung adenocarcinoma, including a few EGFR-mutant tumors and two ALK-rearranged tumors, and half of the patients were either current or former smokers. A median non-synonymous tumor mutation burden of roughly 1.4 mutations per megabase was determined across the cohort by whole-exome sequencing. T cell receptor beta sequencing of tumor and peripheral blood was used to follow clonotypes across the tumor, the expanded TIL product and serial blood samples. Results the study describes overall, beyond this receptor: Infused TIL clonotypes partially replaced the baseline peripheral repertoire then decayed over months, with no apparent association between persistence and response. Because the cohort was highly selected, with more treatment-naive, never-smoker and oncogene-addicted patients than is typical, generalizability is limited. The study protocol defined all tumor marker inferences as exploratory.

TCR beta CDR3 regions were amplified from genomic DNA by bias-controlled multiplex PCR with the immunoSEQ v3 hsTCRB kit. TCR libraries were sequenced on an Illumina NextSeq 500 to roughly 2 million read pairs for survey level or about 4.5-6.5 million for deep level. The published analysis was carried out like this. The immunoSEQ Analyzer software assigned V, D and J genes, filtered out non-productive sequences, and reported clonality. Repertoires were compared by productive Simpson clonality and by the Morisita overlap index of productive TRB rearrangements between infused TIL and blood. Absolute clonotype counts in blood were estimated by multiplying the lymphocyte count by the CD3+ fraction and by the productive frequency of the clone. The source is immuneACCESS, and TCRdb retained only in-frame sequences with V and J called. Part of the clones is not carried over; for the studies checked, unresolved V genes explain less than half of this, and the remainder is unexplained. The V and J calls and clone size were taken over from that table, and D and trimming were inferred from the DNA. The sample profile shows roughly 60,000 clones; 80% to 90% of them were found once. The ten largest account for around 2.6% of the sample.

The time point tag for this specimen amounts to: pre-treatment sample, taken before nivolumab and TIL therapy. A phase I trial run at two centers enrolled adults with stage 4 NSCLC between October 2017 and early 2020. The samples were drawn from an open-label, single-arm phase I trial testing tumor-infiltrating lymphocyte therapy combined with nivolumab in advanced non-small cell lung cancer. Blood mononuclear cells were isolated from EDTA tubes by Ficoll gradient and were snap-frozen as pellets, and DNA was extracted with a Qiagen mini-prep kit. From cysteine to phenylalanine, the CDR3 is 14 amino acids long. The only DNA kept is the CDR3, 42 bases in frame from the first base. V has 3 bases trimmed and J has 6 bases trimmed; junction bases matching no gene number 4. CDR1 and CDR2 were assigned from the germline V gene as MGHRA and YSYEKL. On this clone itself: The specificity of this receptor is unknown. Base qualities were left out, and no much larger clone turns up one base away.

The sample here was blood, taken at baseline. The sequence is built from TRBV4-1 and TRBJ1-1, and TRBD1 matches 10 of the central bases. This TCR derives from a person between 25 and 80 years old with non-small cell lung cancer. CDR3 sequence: CASSHRDRGAEAFF. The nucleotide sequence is TGCGCCAGCAGCCATCGGGACAGGGGTGCTGAAGCTTTCTTT.